These T cell receptor beta chains were read from a single sample in a study of Ad26.COV2.S vaccination and SARS-CoV-2 variants. Repertoires were generated with immunoSEQ multiplex PCR, while TCRdb's copy carries only in-frame clones and drops some. The profile covers about 320,000 clones, with 85% appearing a single time and around 2.2% taken by the ten largest. The material was peripheral blood, obtained in a trial of Ad26.COV2.S vaccine versus placebo. Receptors were obtained from a person between 18 and 65 years old who received the Ad26.COV2.S COVID-19 vaccine or a placebo. CDR3s include the opening cysteine and the closing phenylalanine or tryptophan. A D gene is named only where the DNA matches it firmly. Size is stated for part of the rows, as once, few or many counts, or as a class when the clone is expanded.

V	J	D	size	CDR3	DNA
TRBV11-2	TRBJ2-6	.	.	CASSLASRVSGANVLTF	TGTGCCAGCAGCTTAGCATCCAGGGTATCTGGGGCCAACGTCCTGACTTTC
TRBV5-1	TRBJ2-1	.	.	CASSLYRANEQFF	TGCGCCAGCAGCTTGTACAGGGCCAATGAGCAGTTCTTC
TRBV7-6	TRBJ2-7	.	.	CASSFSKGVREQYF	TGTGCCAGCAGCTTTTCGAAAGGGGTGAGGGAGCAGTACTTC
TRBV5-6	TRBJ2-7	.	.	CASSLGGIRVEQYF	TGTGCCAGCAGCTTGGGGGGTATCAGGGTCGAGCAGTACTTC
TRBV9	TRBJ2-3	TRBD2	.	CASSLSGGKVTDTQYF	TGTGCCAGCAGCTTAAGCGGGGGGAAAGTCACAGATACGCAGTATTTT
TRBV24-1	TRBJ2-2	.	.	CATKEHTGELFF	TGTGCCACTAAGGAGCACACCGGGGAGCTGTTTTTT
TRBV1	TRBJ2-3	.	.	CTSSQEVWTSGGPDTQYF	TGCACCAGCAGCCAAGAGGTGTGGACTAGCGGGGGGCCAGATACGCAGTATTTT
TRBV28	TRBJ1-5	.	.	CASRKGQFDQPQHF	TGTGCCAGCAGGAAAGGACAGTTTGATCAGCCCCAGCATTTT
TRBV5-4	TRBJ2-1	.	.	CASSLAGQEQFF	TGTGCCAGCAGCTTGGCAGGGCAGGAGCAGTTCTTC
TRBV6-2/TRBV6-3	TRBJ2-3	TRBD2	.	CASSPLWGLEGADTQYF	TGTGCCAGCAGTCCCTTATGGGGACTAGAGGGTGCAGATACGCAGTATTTT
TRBV28	TRBJ2-7	TRBD2	.	CASSFGGRHEQYF	TGTGCCAGCAGTTTCGGGGGGAGGCACGAGCAGTACTTC
TRBV27	TRBJ2-3	.	once	CASSPYPGLLSTDTQYF	TGTGCCAGCAGTCCGTACCCGGGACTTCTAAGCACAGATACGCAGTATTTT
TRBV18	TRBJ1-4	.	.	CASSPSIRAYLGEKLFF	TGTGCCAGCTCACCATCGATCCGGGCTTATTTAGGAGAAAAACTGTTTTTT
TRBV15	TRBJ2-2	.	.	CATSRDYGGLNTGELFF	TGTGCCACCAGCAGAGATTACGGGGGCTTGAACACCGGGGAGCTGTTTTTT
TRBV19	TRBJ2-4	.	.	CASSMSAGRQNIQYF	TGTGCCAGTAGTATGAGCGCAGGTAGACAAAACATTCAGTACTTC
TRBV27	TRBJ2-6	.	few	CASSGARGLSGANVLTF	TGTGCCAGCAGTGGGGCCAGGGGACTCTCTGGGGCCAACGTCCTGACTTTC
TRBV7-8	TRBJ2-7	TRBD1	once	CASSLLGQGVAYEQYF	TGTGCCAGCAGCTTGCTGGGACAGGGGGTCGCCTACGAGCAGTACTTC
TRBV7-2	TRBJ2-2	.	.	CASSLFASGAGNTGELFF	TGTGCCAGCAGCTTATTCGCCTCAGGGGCGGGGAACACCGGGGAGCTGTTTTTT
TRBV7-9	TRBJ2-3	.	.	CASSLAGITDTQYF	TGTGCCAGCAGCTTAGCAGGGATAACCGATACGCAGTATTTT
TRBV5-5	TRBJ1-4	TRBD1	.	CASSPPGTGQWGEKLFF	TGTGCCAGCAGCCCCCCGGGAACGGGACAGTGGGGAGAAAAACTGTTTTTT
TRBV10-2	TRBJ1-5	TRBD1	.	CASSGGGTGGYQPQHF	TGCGCCAGCAGTGGAGGAGGGACAGGGGGCTATCAGCCCCAGCATTTT
TRBV6-5	TRBJ2-3	.	.	CASSYRSGSDTQYF	TGTGCCAGCAGTTATAGGAGCGGGTCAGATACGCAGTATTTT
TRBV4-1	TRBJ1-6	TRBD1	few	CASSQVGRGDYNSPLHF	TGCGCCAGCAGCCAAGTGGGCAGGGGGGACTATAATTCACCCCTCCACTTT